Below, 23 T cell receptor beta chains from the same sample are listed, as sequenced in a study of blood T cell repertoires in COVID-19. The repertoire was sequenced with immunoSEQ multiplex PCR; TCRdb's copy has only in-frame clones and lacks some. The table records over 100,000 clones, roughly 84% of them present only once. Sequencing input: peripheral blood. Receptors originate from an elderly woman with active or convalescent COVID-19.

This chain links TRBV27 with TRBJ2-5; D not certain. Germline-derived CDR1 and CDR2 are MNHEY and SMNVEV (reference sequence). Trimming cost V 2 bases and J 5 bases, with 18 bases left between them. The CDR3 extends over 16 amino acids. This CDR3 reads CASSLRRGTPVETQYF. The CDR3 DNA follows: TGTGCCAGCAGTTTAAGACGCGGAACCCCTGTCGAGACCCAGTACTTC.

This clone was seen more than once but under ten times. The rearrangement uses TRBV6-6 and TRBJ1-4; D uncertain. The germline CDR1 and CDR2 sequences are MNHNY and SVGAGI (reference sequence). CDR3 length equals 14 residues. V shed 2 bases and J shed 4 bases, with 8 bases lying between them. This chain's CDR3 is CASSYGELNEKLFF. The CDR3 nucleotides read TGTGCCAGCAGTTACGGGGAGCTTAATGAAAAACTGTTTTTT.

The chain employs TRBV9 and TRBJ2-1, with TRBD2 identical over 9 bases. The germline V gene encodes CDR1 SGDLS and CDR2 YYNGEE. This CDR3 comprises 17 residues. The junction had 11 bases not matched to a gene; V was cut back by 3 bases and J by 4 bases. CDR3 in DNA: TGTGCCAGCAGCGCCAGCGTGGGACTAGCCATTTACAATGAGCAGTTCTTC. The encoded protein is CASSASVGLAIYNEQFF.

Here the CDR3 DNA reads TGCGCCAGCAGTGAGTCGACAGGCTGGAACACTGAAGCTTTCTTT. Translating it yields CASSESTGWNTEAFF. The genes are TRBV10-1 and TRBJ1-1; D possibly corresponds to TRBD1 (6 bases). Between the trimmed V and J ends, which lost 0 bases and 1 base, there was a span of 9 bases. The CDR3 totals 15 residues. Germline loops: CDR1 WNHNN, CDR2 SYGVQD (reference sequence).

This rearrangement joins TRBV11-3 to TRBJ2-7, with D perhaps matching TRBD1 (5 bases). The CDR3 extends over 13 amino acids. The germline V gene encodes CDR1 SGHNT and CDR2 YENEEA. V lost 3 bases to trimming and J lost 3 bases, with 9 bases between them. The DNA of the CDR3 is TGTGCCAGCAGCTTTAAAGGGGACTACGAGCAGTACTTC. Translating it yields CASSFKGDYEQYF.

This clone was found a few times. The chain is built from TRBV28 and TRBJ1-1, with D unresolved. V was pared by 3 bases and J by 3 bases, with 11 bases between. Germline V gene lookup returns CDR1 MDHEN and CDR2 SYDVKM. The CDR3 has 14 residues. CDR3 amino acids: CASSLEAGHTEAFF. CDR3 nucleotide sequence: TGTGCCAGCAGTTTGGAGGCAGGCCACACTGAAGCTTTCTTT.

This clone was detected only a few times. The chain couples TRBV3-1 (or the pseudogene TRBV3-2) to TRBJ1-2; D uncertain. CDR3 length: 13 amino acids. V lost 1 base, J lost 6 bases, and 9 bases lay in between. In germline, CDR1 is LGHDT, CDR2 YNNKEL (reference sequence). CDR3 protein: CASSQGPPHGYTF. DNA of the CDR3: TGTGCCAGCAGCCAAGGGCCCCCTCATGGCTACACCTTC.

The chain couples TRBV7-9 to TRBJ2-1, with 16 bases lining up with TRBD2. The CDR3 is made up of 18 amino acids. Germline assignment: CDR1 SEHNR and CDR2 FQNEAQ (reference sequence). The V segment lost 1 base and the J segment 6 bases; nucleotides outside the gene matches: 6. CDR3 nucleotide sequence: TGTGCCAGCAGCTTAGTTAAGGGACTAGCGGGAGGGCTCAATGAGCAGTTCTTC. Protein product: CASSLVKGLAGGLNEQFF.

The CDR3 DNA reads as TGTGCCAGCAGCTTAGCGCTACAGAGCTCCTACGAGCAGTACTTC. This translates into CASSLALQSSYEQYF. V and J are TRBV7-2 and TRBJ2-7; D ambiguous. With 0 bases removed from V and 0 bases from J, the gap between germline ends came to 9 bases. This CDR3 contains 15 residues. Germline V gene sequence: CDR1 SGHTA, CDR2 FQGNSA. The whole variable domain, remainder taken from reference TRBV7-2 and TRBJ2-7, is GAGVSQSPSNKVTEKGKDVELRCDPISGHTALYWYRQSLGQGLEFLIYFQGNSAPDKSGLPSDRFSAERTGGSVSTLTIQRTQQEDSAVYLCASSLALQSSYEQYFGPGTRLTVT.

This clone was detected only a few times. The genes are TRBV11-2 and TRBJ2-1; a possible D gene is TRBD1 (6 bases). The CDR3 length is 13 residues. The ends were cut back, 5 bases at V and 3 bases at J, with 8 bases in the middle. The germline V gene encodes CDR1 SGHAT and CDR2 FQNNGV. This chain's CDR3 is CASSVDSYNEQFF. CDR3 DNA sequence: TGTGCCAGCAGCGTGGACAGCTACAATGAGCAGTTCTTC.

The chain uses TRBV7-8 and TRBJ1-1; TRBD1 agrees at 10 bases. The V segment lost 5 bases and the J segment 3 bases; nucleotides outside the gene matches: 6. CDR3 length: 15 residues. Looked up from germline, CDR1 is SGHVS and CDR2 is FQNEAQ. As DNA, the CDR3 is TGTGCCAGCAGCCGAGACAGGGGGCGGGACACTGAAGCTTTCTTT. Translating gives CASSRDRGRDTEAFF.

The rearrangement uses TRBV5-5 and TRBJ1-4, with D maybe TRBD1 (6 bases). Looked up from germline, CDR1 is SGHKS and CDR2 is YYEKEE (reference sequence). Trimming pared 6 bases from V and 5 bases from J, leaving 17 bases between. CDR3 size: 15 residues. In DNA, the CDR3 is TGTGCCAGCAACATGCGGGGGCCGGGCAATGAAAAACTGTTTTTT. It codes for CASNMRGPGNEKLFF. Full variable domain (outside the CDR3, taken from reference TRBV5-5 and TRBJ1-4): DAGVTQSPTHLIKTRGQQVTLRCSPISGHKSVSWYQQVLGQGPQFIFQYYEKEERGRGNFPDRFSARQFPNYSSELNVNALLLGDSALYLCASNMRGPGNEKLFFGSGTQLSVL.

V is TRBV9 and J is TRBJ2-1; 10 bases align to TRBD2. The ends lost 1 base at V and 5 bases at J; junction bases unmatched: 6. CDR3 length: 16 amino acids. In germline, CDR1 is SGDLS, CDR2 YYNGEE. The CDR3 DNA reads TGTGCCAGCAGCGTAAGTCTAGCGGGAGACCACAATGAGCAGTTCTTC. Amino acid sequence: CASSVSLAGDHNEQFF. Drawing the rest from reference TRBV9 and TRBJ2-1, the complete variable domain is DSGVTQTPKHLITATGQRVTLRCSPRSGDLSVYWYQQSLDQGLQFLIQYYNGEERAKGNILERFSAQQFPDLHSELNLSSLELGDSALYFCASSVSLAGDHNEQFFGPGTRLTVL.

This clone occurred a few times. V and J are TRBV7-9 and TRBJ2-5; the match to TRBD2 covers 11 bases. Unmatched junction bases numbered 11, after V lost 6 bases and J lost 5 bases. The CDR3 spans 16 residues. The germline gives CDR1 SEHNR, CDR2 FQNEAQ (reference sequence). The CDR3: CASRNVAGGPRETQYF. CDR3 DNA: TGTGCCAGCAGGAATGTAGCGGGAGGGCCGCGGGAGACCCAGTACTTC.

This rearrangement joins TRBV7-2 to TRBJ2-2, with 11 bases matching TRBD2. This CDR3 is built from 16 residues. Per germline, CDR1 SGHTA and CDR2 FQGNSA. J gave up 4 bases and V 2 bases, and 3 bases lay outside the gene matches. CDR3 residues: CASSLPSGRLTGELFF. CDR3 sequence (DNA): TGTGCCAGCAGCTTACCTAGCGGGAGGCTCACCGGGGAGCTGTTTTTT.

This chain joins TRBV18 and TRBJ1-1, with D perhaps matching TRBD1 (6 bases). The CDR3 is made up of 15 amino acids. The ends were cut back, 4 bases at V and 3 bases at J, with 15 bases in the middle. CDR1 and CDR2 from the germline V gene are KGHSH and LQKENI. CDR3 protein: CASSQGVNGDTEAFF. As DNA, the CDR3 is TGTGCCAGCTCACAGGGGGTCAATGGAGACACTGAAGCTTTCTTT.

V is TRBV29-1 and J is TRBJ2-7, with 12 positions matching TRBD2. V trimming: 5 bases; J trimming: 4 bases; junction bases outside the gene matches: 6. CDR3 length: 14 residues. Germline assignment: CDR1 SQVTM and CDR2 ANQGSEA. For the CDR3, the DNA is TGCAGCGTTACTAGCGGGAGGACCTTGTACGAGCAGTACTTC. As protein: CSVTSGRTLYEQYF.

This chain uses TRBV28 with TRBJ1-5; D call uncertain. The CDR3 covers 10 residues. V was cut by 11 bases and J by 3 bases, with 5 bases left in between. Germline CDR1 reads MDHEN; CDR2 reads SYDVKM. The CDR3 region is CASNNQPQHF. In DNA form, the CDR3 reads TGTGCCTCCAACAATCAGCCCCAGCATTTT.

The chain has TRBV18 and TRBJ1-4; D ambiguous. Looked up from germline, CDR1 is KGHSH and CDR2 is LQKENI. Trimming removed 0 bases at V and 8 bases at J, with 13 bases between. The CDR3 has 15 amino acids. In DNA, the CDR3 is TGTGCCAGCTCACCACCGGGGAGCCTACACGAAAAACTGTTTTTT. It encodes CASSPPGSLHEKLFF.

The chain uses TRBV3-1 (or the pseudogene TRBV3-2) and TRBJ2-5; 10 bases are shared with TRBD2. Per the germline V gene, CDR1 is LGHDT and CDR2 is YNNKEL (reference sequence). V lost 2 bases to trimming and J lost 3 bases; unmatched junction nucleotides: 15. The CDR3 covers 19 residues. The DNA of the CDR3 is TGTGCCAGCAGCCAACTCCTGATGGGAGCTAGCGGGAGTGAAGAGACCCAGTACTTC. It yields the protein CASSQLLMGASGSEETQYF.

The CDR3 nucleotides are TGTGCCAGTAGTATGACAGGAAATGAGCAGTTCTTC. Protein sequence: CASSMTGNEQFF. This chain uses TRBV19 with TRBJ2-1, with D possibly TRBD1 on 6 matching bases. Germline V gene data show CDR1 as LNHDA and CDR2 as SQIVND (reference sequence). The length of the CDR3 is 12 residues. V was cut by 3 bases and J by 7 bases, with 7 bases left in between.

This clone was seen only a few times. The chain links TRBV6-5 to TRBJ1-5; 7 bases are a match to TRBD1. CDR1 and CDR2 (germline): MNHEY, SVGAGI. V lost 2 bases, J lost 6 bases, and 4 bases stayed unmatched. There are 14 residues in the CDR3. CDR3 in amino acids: CASSYTQGSQPQHF. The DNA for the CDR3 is TGTGCCAGCAGTTACACACAGGGGAGTCAGCCCCAGCATTTT.

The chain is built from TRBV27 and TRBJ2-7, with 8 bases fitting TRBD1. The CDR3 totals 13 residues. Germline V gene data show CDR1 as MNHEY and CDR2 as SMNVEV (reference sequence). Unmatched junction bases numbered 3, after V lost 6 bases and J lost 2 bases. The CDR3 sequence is CASRRQGPYEQYF. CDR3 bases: TGTGCCAGCAGACGACAGGGGCCCTACGAGCAGTACTTC.